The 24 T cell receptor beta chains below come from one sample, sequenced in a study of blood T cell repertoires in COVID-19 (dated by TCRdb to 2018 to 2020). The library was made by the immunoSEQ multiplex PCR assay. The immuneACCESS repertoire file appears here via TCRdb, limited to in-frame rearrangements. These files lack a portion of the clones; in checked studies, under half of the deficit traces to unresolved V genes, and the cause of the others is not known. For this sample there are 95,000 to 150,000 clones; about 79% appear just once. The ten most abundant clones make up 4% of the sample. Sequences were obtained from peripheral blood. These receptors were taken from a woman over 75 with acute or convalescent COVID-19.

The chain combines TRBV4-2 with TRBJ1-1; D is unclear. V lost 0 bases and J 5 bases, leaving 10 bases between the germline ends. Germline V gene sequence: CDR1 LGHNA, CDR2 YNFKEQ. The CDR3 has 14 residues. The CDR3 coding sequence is TGTGCCAGCAGCCAAGAAGCCGGAGGGACTGAAGCTTTCTTT. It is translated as CASSQEAGGTEAFF.

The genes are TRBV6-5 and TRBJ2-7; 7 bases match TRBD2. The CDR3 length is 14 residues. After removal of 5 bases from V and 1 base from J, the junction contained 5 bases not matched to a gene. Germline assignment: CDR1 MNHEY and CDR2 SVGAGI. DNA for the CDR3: TGTGCCAGCAGTACCGGGAGGTTGTCCTACGAGCAGTACTTC. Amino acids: CASSTGRLSYEQYF.

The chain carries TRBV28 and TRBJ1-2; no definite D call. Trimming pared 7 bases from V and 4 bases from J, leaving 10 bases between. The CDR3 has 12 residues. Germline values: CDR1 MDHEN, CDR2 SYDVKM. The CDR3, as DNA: TGTGCCAGCACCCCCGGGATCTATGGCTACACCTTC. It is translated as CASTPGIYGYTF.

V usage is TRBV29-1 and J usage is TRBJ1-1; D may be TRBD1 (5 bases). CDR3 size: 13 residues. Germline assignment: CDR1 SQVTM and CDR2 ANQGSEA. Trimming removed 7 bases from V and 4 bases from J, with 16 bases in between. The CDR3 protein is CSAKSGYGTEAFF. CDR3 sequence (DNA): TGCAGCGCGAAATCAGGGTACGGCACTGAAGCTTTCTTT.

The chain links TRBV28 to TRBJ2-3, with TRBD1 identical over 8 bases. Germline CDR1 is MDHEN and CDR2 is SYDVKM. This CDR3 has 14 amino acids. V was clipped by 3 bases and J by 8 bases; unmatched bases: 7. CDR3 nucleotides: TGTGCCAGCAGTTTCTCCGACAGGGGTGGTACGCAGTATTTT. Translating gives CASSFSDRGGTQYF.

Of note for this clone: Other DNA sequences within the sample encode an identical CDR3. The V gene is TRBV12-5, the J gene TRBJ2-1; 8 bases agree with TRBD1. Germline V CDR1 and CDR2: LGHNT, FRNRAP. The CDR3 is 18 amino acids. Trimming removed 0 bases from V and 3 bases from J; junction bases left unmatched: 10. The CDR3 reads CASGLVGLRQGLYNEQFF. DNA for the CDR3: TGTGCTAGTGGTTTGGTGGGTTTGCGACAGGGGCTCTACAATGAGCAGTTCTTC.

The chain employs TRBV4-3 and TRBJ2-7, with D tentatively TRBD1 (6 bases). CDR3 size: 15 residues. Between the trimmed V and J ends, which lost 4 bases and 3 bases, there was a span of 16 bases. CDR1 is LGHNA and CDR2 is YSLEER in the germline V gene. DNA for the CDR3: TGCGCCAGCAGCCCTACCCTAGGGGGTAACTACGAGCAGTACTTC. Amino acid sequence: CASSPTLGGNYEQYF.

The CDR3 DNA follows: TGTGCCAGCAGCTTGGGTCAGGGGGTGAACACTGAAGCTTTCTTT. Residues: CASSLGQGVNTEAFF. V and J are TRBV5-8 and TRBJ1-1; 7 nucleotides align to TRBD1. The CDR3 is 15 amino acids. After removal of 0 bases from V and 0 bases from J, the junction contained 2 bases not matched to a gene. CDR1 is SGHTS and CDR2 is YDEGEE in the germline V gene.

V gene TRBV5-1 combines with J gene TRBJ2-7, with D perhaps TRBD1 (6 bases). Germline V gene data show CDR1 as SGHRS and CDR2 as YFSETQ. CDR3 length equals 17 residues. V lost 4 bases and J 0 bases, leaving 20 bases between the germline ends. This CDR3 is CASSLLGAGGPSYEQYF. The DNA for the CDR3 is TGCGCCAGCAGCCTCCTGGGGGCGGGTGGACCCTCCTACGAGCAGTACTTC. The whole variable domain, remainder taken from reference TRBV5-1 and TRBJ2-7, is KAGVTQTPRYLIKTRGQQVTLSCSPISGHRSVSWYQQTPGQGLQFLFEYFSETQRNKGNFPGRFSGRQFSNSRSEMNVSTLELGDSALYLCASSLLGAGGPSYEQYFGPGTRLTVT.

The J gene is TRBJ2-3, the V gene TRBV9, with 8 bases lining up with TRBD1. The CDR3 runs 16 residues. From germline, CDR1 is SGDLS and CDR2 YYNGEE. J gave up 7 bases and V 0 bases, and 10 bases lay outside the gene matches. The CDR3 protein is CASSVDPGGVVNTQYF. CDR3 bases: TGTGCCAGCAGCGTAGATCCAGGGGGCGTCGTGAATACGCAGTATTTT.

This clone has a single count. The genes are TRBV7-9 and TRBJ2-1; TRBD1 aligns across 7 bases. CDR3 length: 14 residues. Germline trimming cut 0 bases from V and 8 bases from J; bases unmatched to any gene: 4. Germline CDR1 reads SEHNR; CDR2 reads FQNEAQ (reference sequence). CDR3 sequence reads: CASSLAGTEDEQFF. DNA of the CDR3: TGTGCCAGCAGCTTAGCCGGGACAGAGGATGAGCAGTTCTTC.

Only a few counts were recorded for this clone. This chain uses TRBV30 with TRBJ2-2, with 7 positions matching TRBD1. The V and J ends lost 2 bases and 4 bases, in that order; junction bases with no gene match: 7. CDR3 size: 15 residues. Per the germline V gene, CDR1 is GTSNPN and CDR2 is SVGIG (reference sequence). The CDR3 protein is CAWSNLGQTTGELFF. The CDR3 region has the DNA TGTGCCTGGAGTAACCTGGGACAGACCACCGGGGAGCTGTTTTTT. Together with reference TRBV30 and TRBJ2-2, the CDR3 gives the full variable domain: SQTIHQWPATLVQPVGSPLSLECTVEGTSNPNLYWYRQAAGRGLQLLFYSVGIGQISSEVPQNLSASRPQDRQFILSSKKLLLSDSGFYLCAWSNLGQTTGELFFGEGSRLTVL.

The CDR3 DNA reads as TGTGCCAGCAGTGGGAGGGACGGCTATGGCTACACCTTC. Its translation: CASSGRDGYGYTF. This chain joins TRBV25-1 and TRBJ1-2; D may be TRBD1 (5 bases). V gave up 4 bases and J gave up 4 bases, with 10 bases separating them. Germline CDR1 is MGHDK and CDR2 is SYGVNS. The CDR3 totals 13 residues.

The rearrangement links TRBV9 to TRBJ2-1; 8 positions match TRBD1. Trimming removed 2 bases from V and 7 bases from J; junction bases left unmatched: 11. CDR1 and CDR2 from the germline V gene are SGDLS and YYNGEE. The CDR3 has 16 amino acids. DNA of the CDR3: TGTGCCAGCAGCGTTAGAGCCGGGACAGGACTTAATGAGCAGTTCTTC. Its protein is CASSVRAGTGLNEQFF.

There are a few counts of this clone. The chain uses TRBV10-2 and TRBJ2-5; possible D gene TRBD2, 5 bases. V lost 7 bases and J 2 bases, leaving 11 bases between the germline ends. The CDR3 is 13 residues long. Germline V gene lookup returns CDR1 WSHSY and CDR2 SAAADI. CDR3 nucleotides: TGCGCCAGCAAGTTGGCGGGTCAAGAGACCCAGTACTTC. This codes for CASKLAGQETQYF.

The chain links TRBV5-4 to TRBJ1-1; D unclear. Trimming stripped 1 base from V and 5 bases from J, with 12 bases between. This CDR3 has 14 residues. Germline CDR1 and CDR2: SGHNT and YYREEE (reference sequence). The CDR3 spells CASSLSFGGTEAFF. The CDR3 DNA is TGTGCCAGCAGCTTGTCCTTTGGAGGAACTGAAGCTTTCTTT. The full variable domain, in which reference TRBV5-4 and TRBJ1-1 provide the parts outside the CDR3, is ETGVTQSPTHLIKTRGQQVTLRCSSQSGHNTVSWYQQALGQGPQFIFQYYREEENGRGNFPPRFSGLQFPNYSSELNVNALELDDSALYLCASSLSFGGTEAFFGQGTRLTVV.

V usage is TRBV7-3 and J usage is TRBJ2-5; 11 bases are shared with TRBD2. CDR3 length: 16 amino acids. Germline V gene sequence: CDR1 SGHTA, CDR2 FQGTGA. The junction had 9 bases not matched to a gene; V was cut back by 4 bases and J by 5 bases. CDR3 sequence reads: CASSSGIAGGQETQYF. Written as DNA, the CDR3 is TGTGCCAGCAGCTCCGGGATAGCGGGGGGGCAGGAGACCCAGTACTTC.

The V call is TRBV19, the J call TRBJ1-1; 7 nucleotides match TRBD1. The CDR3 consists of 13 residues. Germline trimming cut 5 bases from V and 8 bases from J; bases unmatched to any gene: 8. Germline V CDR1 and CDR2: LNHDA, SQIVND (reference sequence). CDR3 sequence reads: CASSLRTGLEAFF. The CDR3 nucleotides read TGTGCCAGTAGTCTCAGGACAGGACTAGAAGCTTTCTTT.

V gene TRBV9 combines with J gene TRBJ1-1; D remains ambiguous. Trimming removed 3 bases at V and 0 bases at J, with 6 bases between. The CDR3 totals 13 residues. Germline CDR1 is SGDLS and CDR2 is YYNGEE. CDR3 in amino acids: CASSGQLNTEAFF. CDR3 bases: TGTGCCAGCAGCGGACAACTGAACACTGAAGCTTTCTTT.

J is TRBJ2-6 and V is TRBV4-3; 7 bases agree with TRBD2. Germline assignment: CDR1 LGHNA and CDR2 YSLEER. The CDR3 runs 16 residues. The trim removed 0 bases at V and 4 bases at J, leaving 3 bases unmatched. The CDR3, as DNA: TGCGCCAGCAGCCAAGAGCTAGCGGCAGGGGCCAACGTCCTGACTTTC. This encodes CASSQELAAGANVLTF.

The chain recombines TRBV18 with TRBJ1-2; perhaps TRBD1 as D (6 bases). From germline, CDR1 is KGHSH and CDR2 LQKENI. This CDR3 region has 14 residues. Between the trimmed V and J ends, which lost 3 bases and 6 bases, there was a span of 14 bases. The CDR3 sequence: CASSPLGGVHGYTF. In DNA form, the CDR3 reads TGTGCCAGCTCACCCCTAGGGGGGGTGCATGGCTACACCTTC.

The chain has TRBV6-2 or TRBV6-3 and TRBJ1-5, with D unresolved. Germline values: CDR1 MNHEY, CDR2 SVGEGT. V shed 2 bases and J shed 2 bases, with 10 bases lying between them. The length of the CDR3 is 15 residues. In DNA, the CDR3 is TGTGCCAGCAGTTACGAGGTTCCTGGCAATCAGCCCCAGCATTTT. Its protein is CASSYEVPGNQPQHF.

CDR3 sequence: CASSPQGNSNQPQHF. The CDR3 DNA is TGTGCCAGCTCACCGCAGGGAAATAGCAATCAGCCCCAGCATTTT. This rearrangement joins TRBV18 to TRBJ1-5; D may be TRBD1 (5 bases). The V end was cut by 3 bases, the J end by 0 bases, with 9 bases between. The V gene's germline CDR1 is KGHSH and CDR2 LQKENI. The CDR3 has 15 amino acids.

In DNA, the CDR3 is TGCGCCAGCAGCCCCGGACTAGCGACGGCCAAAAACATTCAGTACTTC. Protein product: CASSPGLATAKNIQYF. The chain links TRBV5-1 to TRBJ2-4; the match to TRBD2 covers 9 bases. In germline, CDR1 is SGHRS, CDR2 YFSETQ. CDR3 length equals 16 residues. V was pared by 4 bases and J by 1 base, with 6 bases of the junction left unmatched.